The TCR beta chain described here comes from a study of breast tumors, draining lymph nodes, adjacent tissues. This clonotype occurred many times. A single record per CDR3 protein comes from TCRdb applying MiXCR to the multiplex PCR reads. The sample yields around 300,000 distinct CDR3 sequences, 30% to 35% seen once. The lymph nodes were axillary draining lymph nodes from breast cancer patients. The receptor was derived from a female donor with breast cancer. Some clones in this sample may be carry-over from other donors' samples. What was sequenced was axillary lymph node tissue.

CDR3 nucleotides: TGTGCCAGTAGTGGAGGAGGAGGGAACTACGAGCAGTACTTC. Its translation: CASSGGGGNYEQYF. This chain joins TRBV19 and TRBJ2-7; D possibly corresponds to TRBD2 (6 bases). The germline V gene encodes CDR1 LNHDA and CDR2 SQIVND (reference sequence). This CDR3 contains 14 residues. Trimming took off 5 bases at V and 3 bases at J, with 14 bases between the two ends.